These 8 T cell receptor beta chains were all obtained from the same sample, sequenced in a study of blood T cell repertoires in COVID-19. Assay used: immunoSEQ multiplex PCR; TCRdb lists only in-frame clones, some missing. The top ten clones hold roughly 1.5% of a sample with 60,000 or so clones, roughly 91% of them seen once. The sequencing input was peripheral blood. The receptors were sampled from a human donor in a cohort sampled during active COVID-19.

This clone was recorded a few times. The rearrangement uses TRBV6-5 and TRBJ2-3; TRBD2 agrees at 9 bases. This CDR3 contains 14 residues. Germline lookup yields CDR1 MNHEY and CDR2 SVGAGI. Trimming removed 8 bases from V and 5 bases from J; junction bases left unmatched: 8. The CDR3 nucleotides read TGTGCCAGCTATAGCGGGAGTTTTGTAGATACGCAGTATTTT. As protein: CASYSGSFVDTQYF.

The chain employs TRBV6-5 and TRBJ1-2, with TRBD1 matching over 8 bases. The CDR3 totals 13 residues. Germline V gene lookup returns CDR1 MNHEY and CDR2 SVGAGI. J gave up 8 bases and V 7 bases, and 9 bases lay outside the gene matches. The CDR3, as DNA: TGTGCCAGCACTCGGACAGGGCTTATGGGCTACACCTTC. Translated, it gives CASTRTGLMGYTF.

This clone occurred once. The rearrangement links TRBV15 to TRBJ2-7; no definite D call. V was shortened by 0 bases and J by 7 bases, with 10 bases between the two germline ends. The CDR3 totals 13 residues. Germline assignment: CDR1 LNHNV and CDR2 YYDKDF (reference sequence). In DNA, the CDR3 is TGTGCCACCAGCAGAGAGTTGGAGTCTGAGCAGTACTTC. Amino acids: CATSRELESEQYF.

The gene calls are TRBV19 and TRBJ2-7; TRBD1 matches at 8 bases. Trimming removed 5 bases from V and 6 bases from J; junction bases left unmatched: 12. The CDR3 consists of 15 residues. Germline CDR1 LNHDA, CDR2 SQIVND (reference sequence). The CDR3 region is CASSVSGGASREQYF. For the CDR3, the DNA is TGTGCCAGTAGTGTATCAGGGGGCGCTTCCCGCGAGCAGTACTTC.

The J gene is TRBJ2-7, the V gene TRBV3-1 (or the pseudogene TRBV3-2); D may be TRBD1 (5 bases). There are 15 residues in the CDR3. V gave up 3 bases and J gave up 0 bases, with 12 bases separating them. Germline V gene data show CDR1 as LGHDT and CDR2 as YNNKEL (reference sequence). CDR3 region: CASSHLTAISYEQYF. The CDR3 bases are TGTGCCAGCAGCCACCTGACAGCTATCTCCTACGAGCAGTACTTC.

The gene calls are TRBV6-5 and TRBJ2-7, with 7 bases that match TRBD1. V trimming: 6 bases; J trimming: 2 bases; junction bases outside the gene matches: 7. The germline gives CDR1 MNHEY, CDR2 SVGAGI. The CDR3 loop spans 14 amino acids. In DNA form, the CDR3 reads TGTGCCAGCAGAGTGGAGACAGGGACCTACGAGCAGTACTTC. Translation: CASRVETGTYEQYF.

V is TRBV7-9 and J is TRBJ1-4, with TRBD1 matching 11 bases. Losses at the gene ends were 0 bases for V and 5 bases for J; bases not matched to a gene: 8. Per germline, CDR1 SEHNR and CDR2 FQNEAQ (reference sequence). The CDR3 contains 18 residues. The CDR3 sequence is CASSLAGTGGIGNEKLFF. DNA of the CDR3: TGTGCCAGCAGCTTAGCGGGGACAGGGGGAATCGGGAATGAAAAACTGTTTTTT.

This clone was counted between two and nine times. The chain carries TRBV4-3 and TRBJ1-2, with D possibly being TRBD1 (5 bases). V lost 5 bases and J lost 3, with 19 bases in between. In germline, CDR1 is LGHNA, CDR2 YSLEER. This CDR3 region has 16 residues. The CDR3, as DNA: TGCGCCAGCAGCAAGGGCCGACAGCATGCGTACTATGGCTACACCTTC. It yields the protein CASSKGRQHAYYGYTF.